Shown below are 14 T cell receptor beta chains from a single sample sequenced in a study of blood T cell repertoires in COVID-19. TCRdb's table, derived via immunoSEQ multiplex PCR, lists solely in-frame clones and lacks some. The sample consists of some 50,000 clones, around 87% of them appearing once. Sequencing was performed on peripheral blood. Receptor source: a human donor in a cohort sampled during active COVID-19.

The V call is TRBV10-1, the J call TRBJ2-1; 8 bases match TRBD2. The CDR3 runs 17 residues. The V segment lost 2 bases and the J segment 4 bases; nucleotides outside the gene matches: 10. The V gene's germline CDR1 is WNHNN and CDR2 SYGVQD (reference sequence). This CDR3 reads CASSERAGGPPYNEQFF. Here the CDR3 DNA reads TGCGCCAGCAGTGAGCGGGCGGGAGGCCCCCCTTACAATGAGCAGTTCTTC.

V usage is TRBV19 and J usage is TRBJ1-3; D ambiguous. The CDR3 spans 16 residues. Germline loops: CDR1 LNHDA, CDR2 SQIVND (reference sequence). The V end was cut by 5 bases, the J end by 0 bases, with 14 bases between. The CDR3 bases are TGTGCCAGTAGTCCTGAAACCGTGAGCTCTGGAAACACCATATATTTT. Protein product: CASSPETVSSGNTIYF.

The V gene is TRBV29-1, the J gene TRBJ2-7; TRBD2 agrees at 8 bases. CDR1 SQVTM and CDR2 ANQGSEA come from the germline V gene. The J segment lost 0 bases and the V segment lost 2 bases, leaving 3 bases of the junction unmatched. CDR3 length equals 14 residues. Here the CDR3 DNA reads TGCAGCGTTGAAACGGGAGGGAGCTCCTACGAGCAGTACTTC. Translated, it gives CSVETGGSSYEQYF.

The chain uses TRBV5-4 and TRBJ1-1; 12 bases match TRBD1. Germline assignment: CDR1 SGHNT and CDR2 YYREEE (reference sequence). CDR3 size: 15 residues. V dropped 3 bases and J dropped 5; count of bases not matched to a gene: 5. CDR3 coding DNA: TGTGCCAGCAGCTCGGGACAGGGGGCGAGGACTGAAGCTTTCTTT. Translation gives CASSSGQGARTEAFF.

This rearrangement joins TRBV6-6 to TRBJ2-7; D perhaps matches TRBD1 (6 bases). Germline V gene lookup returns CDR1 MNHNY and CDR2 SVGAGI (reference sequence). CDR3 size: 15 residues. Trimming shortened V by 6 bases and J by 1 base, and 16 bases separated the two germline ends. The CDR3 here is CASRYGTSPSYEQYF. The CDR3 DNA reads TGTGCCAGCAGGTACGGGACAAGTCCTTCCTACGAGCAGTACTTC.

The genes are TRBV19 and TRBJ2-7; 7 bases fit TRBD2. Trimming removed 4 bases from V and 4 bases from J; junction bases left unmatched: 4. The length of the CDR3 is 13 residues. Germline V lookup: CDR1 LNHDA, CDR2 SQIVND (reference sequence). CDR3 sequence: CASSSGRGYEQYF. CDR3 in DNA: TGTGCCAGTAGTAGCGGGAGAGGGTACGAGCAGTACTTC.

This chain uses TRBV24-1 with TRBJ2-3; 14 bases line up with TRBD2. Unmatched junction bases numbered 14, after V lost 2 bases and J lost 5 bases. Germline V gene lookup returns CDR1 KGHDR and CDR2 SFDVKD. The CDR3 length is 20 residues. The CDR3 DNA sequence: TGTGCCACCAGTGATTCAACCTCCCTCAGACTAGCGGGAGGGATAGATACGCAGTATTTT. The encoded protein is CATSDSTSLRLAGGIDTQYF.

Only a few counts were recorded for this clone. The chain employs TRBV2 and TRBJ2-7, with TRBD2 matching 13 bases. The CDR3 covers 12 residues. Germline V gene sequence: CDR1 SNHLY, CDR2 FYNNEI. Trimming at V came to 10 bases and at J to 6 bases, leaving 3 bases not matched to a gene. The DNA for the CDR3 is TGTGCCATCGGACTAGCGGGGGTCGAGCAGTACTTC. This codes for CAIGLAGVEQYF.

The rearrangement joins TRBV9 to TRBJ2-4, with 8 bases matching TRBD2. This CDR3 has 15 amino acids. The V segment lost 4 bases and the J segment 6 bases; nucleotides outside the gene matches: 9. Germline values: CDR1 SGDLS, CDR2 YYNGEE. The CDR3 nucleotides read TGTGCCAGCAGCTCCCGGTGGAGCGGGAGAAACATTCAGTACTTC. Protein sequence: CASSSRWSGRNIQYF.

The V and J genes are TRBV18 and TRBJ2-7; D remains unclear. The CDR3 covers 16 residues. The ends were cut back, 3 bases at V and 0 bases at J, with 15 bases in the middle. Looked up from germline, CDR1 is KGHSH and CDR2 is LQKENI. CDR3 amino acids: CASSPGTQAPSYEQYF. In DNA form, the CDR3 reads TGTGCCAGCTCACCTGGAACTCAGGCCCCCTCCTACGAGCAGTACTTC. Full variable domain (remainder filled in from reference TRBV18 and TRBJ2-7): NAGVMQNPRHLVRRRGQEARLRCSPMKGHSHVYWYRQLPEEGLKFMVYLQKENIIDESGMPKERFSAEFPKEGPSILRIQQVVRGDSAAYFCASSPGTQAPSYEQYFGPGTRLTVT.

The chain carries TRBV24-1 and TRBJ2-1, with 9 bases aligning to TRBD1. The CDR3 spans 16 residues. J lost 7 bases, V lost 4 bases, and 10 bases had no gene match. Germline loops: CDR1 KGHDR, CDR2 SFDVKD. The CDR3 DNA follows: TGTGCCACCAGTGAACCGCCGGGACAGGGCCTAAATGAGCAGTTCTTC. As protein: CATSEPPGQGLNEQFF.

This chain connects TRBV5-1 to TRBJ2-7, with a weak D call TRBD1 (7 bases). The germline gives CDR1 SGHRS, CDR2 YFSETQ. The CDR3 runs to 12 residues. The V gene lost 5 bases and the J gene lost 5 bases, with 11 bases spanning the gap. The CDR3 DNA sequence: TGCGCCAGCAGTCTCAGGGGGGACGAGCAGTACTTC. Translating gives CASSLRGDEQYF.

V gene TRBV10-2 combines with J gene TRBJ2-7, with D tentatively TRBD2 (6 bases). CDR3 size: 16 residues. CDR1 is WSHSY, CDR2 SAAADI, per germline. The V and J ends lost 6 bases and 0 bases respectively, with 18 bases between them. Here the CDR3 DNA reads TGCGCCAGCAGACCCGCTCTGACTAGAGGCTCCTACGAGCAGTACTTC. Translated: CASRPALTRGSYEQYF.

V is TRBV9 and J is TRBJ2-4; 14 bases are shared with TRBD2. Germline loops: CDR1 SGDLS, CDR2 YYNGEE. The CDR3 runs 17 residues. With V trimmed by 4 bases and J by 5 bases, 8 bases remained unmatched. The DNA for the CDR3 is TGTGCCAGCAGCCTAGGGACTAGCGGGAGTCCCCAAAACATTCAGTACTTC. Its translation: CASSLGTSGSPQNIQYF.